This TCR beta chain stems from a study of OX40 agonist ivuxolimab in advanced cancers. The CDR3 covers 12 residues. CDR1 SGHTA and CDR2 FQGNSA come from the germline V gene. V lost 0 bases and J 12 bases, leaving 10 bases between the germline ends. Autoimmune disease history or systemic immunosuppression meant exclusion. Profiling relied on immunoSEQ multiplex PCR, and the TCRdb table lists in-frame clones only, not all of them. The profile covers tens of thousands of clones, with approximately 88% appearing a single time and about a tenth taken by the ten largest. The TCR was taken from an adult with an advanced solid tumor such as melanoma, head and neck, liver or kidney cancer. The sample in question was CD4+ or CD8+ T cells sorted from blood, obtained in a trial of the OX40 agonist ivuxolimab. This chain connects TRBV7-2 to TRBJ2-3; D gene unclear. The CDR3 sequence: CASSLATLRQYF. CDR3 nucleotide sequence: TGTGCCAGCAGCTTAGCGACCCTAAGACAGTATTTT.